The source of this T cell receptor beta chain is a study of cytomegalovirus exposure and HLA in healthy donors. Across the study: The roughly 120 million unique TCR beta sequences, from roughly 170 million T cells, were found by an earlier analysis.

The PCR employed 60 Vbeta primers together with 13 Jbeta primers. Measured with immunoSEQ multiplex PCR; TCRdb has only the in-frame clones, and not every one. This table has under 100,000 clones, about 77% appearing once. Participants comprised healthy donors of bone marrow. V dropped 9 bases and J dropped 0; count of bases not matched to a gene: 6. There are 14 residues in the CDR3. Germline loops: CDR1 LNHDA, CDR2 SQIVND (reference sequence). Of note for this clone: Its matching antigen is unknown.

The study's findings and limits: It is likely that the observed cluster of highly shared sequence variants was a sequencing artifact. 87-base-pair reads could not separate some V segments, including TRBV6-2 and TRBV6-3.

This receptor was taken from a man between 50 and 59 years old in good health and CMV-seronegative. The sequenced material came from PBMCs. The chain has TRBV19 and TRBJ2-3; 7 bases line up with TRBD1. The CDR3 region is CASRRTGSTDTQYF. Here the CDR3 DNA reads TGTGCCAGCCGGAGGACAGGTAGCACAGATACGCAGTATTTT.